These T cell receptor beta chains were read from a single sample in a study of T-cell memory formation after mild COVID-19. Using its own MiXCR run on the 5' RACE reads, TCRdb lists one record per CDR3 protein. The sample has roughly 600,000 distinct CDR3 sequences, roughly 17% seen once; the top ten hold around 11%. The sequenced sample consisted of PBMCs or a T cell subset sorted from them (not recorded which). These receptor sequences come from an adult woman who had mild COVID-19 (a few samples of this study predate the infection). Cell type and time point are not known. Both conserved end residues are part of each CDR3. D genes are given only for firm matches. The size field is filled for only some rows; it gives once, few, many or a size class.

V,J,D,size,CDR3,DNA
TRBV5-4,TRBJ2-1,TRBD2,few,CASSVRTSGRDYNEQFF,TGTGCCAGCAGCGTTCGGACTAGCGGGAGGGACTACAATGAGCAGTTCTTC
TRBV12-3/TRBV12-4,TRBJ2-5,TRBD1,NA,CASNRKGAGIAPQETQYF,TGTGCCAGCAACAGAAAGGGGGCTGGGATCGCCCCACAGGAGACCCAGTACTTC
TRBV19,TRBJ2-1,NA,NA,CASSIREGRGQFF,TGTGCCAGTAGTATAAGAGAGGGGCGAGGGCAGTTCTTC
TRBV10-2,TRBJ2-2,NA,NA,CASSEPGRGELFF,TGCGCCAGCAGTGAGCCGGGCCGCGGGGAGCTGTTTTTT
TRBV29-1,TRBJ2-1,NA,NA,CSATGQTSSYNEQFF,TGCAGCGCTACAGGGCAGACTAGCTCCTACAATGAGCAGTTCTTC
TRBV20-1,TRBJ1-6,NA,NA,CSARDVTGYNSPLHF,TGCAGTGCTAGAGATGTCACAGGCTATAATTCACCCCTCCACTTT
TRBV24-1,TRBJ2-5,NA,few,CATSDPDGLETQYF,TGTGCCACCAGTGATCCCGACGGTCTGGAGACCCAGTACTTC
TRBV5-5,TRBJ1-6,TRBD1,NA,CASSLGTGANSPLHF,TGTGCCAGCAGCTTGGGGACAGGGGCTAATTCACCCCTCCACTTT
TRBV29-1,TRBJ2-7,NA,few,CSVETSSYEQYF,TGCAGCGTTGAAACGAGCTCCTACGAGCAGTACTTC
TRBV19,TRBJ2-2,NA,NA,CASSTHPTRGWTGELFF,TGTGCCAGTAGTACCCACCCTACCCGGGGGTGGACCGGGGAGCTGTTTTTT
TRBV7-9,TRBJ2-7,NA,NA,CASSLAQGVRSYEQYF,TGTGCCAGCAGCTTAGCGCAAGGGGTCCGCTCCTACGAGCAGTACTTC
TRBV20-1,TRBJ2-7,TRBD2,NA,CSATSGYEQYF,TGCAGTGCTACTAGCGGGTACGAGCAGTACTTC
TRBV4-2,TRBJ2-1,TRBD2,NA,CASSQEHSGAYNEQFF,TGTGCCAGCAGCCAAGAGCATAGCGGGGCCTACAATGAGCAGTTCTTC
TRBV11-2,TRBJ1-6,NA,NA,CASSLEPRGRGSPLHF,TGTGCCAGCAGCTTAGAACCCAGGGGCAGAGGATCACCCCTCCACTTT
TRBV29-1,TRBJ2-7,TRBD1,NA,CSVEGQGAYEQYF,TGCAGCGTTGAAGGACAGGGGGCTTACGAGCAGTACTTC
TRBV15,TRBJ2-1,TRBD1,few,CATSRESVRQGSYNEQFF,TGTGCCACCAGCAGAGAATCCGTTCGACAGGGGTCCTACAATGAGCAGTTCTTC
TRBV30,TRBJ1-1,NA,few,CAWSVIPETEAFF,TGTGCCTGGAGTGTAATTCCAGAAACTGAAGCTTTCTTT
TRBV9,TRBJ1-1,NA,NA,CASSTHLGTEAFF,TGTGCCAGCAGCACCCACTTGGGTACTGAAGCTTTCTTT
TRBV12-3/TRBV12-4,TRBJ2-4,TRBD2,few,CASSPGTSPNIQYF,TGTGCCAGCAGTCCGGGGACTAGCCCAAACATTCAGTACTTC
TRBV6-5,TRBJ1-4,NA,NA,CASSQRGLNEKLFF,TGTGCCAGCAGCCAGCGGGGGCTTAATGAAAAACTGTTTTTT
TRBV7-9,TRBJ1-3,TRBD1,few,CASSLSGTDGNTIYF,TGTGCCAGCAGCTTGAGCGGGACAGATGGAAACACCATATATTTT
TRBV3-1,TRBJ2-1,NA,few,CASSQVAVYNEQFF,TGTGCCAGCAGCCAAGTGGCCGTATACAATGAGCAGTTCTTC
TRBV5-1,TRBJ2-3,TRBD1,few,CASSSDRPTDTQYF,TGCGCCAGCAGCTCGGACAGGCCCACAGATACGCAGTATTTT
TRBV7-8,TRBJ2-3,NA,few,CASSFRLGQGPDTQYF,TGTGCCAGCAGCTTTAGATTGGGGCAGGGCCCAGATACGCAGTATTTT
TRBV29-1,TRBJ2-1,TRBD1,NA,CSLGQGLVNEQFF,TGCAGCTTGGGACAGGGATTGGTCAATGAGCAGTTCTTC
TRBV29-1,TRBJ2-7,NA,once,CSVSISSYEQYF,TGCAGCGTTTCAATCAGCTCCTACGAGCAGTACTTC
TRBV11-3,TRBJ1-1,TRBD1,NA,CASSLRGQEAFF,TGTGCCAGCAGCTTAAGGGGACAGGAAGCTTTCTTT
TRBV7-3,TRBJ2-2,TRBD2,NA,CASSLITGGTGELFF,TGTGCCAGCAGCTTGATAACGGGGGGCACCGGGGAGCTGTTTTTT
TRBV7-2,TRBJ2-1,NA,few,CASSTFQRAYNEQFF,TGTGCCAGCAGCACCTTCCAGCGGGCCTACAATGAGCAGTTCTTC
TRBV15,TRBJ2-1,TRBD2,few,CATSRDPGTSGGLENEQFF,TGTGCCACCAGCAGAGATCCGGGAACTAGCGGGGGCCTGGAGAATGAGCAGTTCTTC
TRBV18,TRBJ1-6,NA,NA,CASSPRAEGALHF,TGTGCCAGCTCACCACGCGCTGAGGGGGCCCTCCACTTT
TRBV9,TRBJ2-1,NA,NA,CASSVGSLGGEQFF,TGTGCCAGCAGCGTAGGATCCCTAGGGGGTGAGCAGTTCTTC
TRBV7-3,TRBJ1-3,NA,many,CASSLTSGNTIYF,TGTGCCAGCAGCTTAACGTCTGGAAACACCATATATTTT
TRBV20-1,TRBJ1-2,NA,few,CSARGTYVEYGYTF,TGCAGTGCTAGGGGGACATACGTGGAGTATGGCTACACCTTC
TRBV25-1,TRBJ2-5,NA,few,CASSAPGLQGGIQYF,TGTGCCAGCAGTGCCCCGGGACTTCAAGGAGGGATACAGTACTTC
TRBV4-1,TRBJ1-5,TRBD1,NA,CASSQRQGPSNQPQHF,TGCGCCAGCAGCCAAAGACAGGGGCCCAGCAATCAGCCCCAGCATTTT
TRBV27,TRBJ2-7,NA,NA,CASSKNPGHGAYEQYF,TGTGCCAGCAGTAAGAACCCGGGACACGGGGCCTACGAGCAGTACTTC
TRBV7-2,TRBJ2-3,NA,few,CASSSLRIPDTQYF,TGTGCCAGCAGCTCACTGAGGATCCCAGATACGCAGTATTTT
TRBV24-1,TRBJ2-3,TRBD2,NA,CATSDRDGASGSTDTQYF,TGTGCCACCAGTGACCGTGACGGGGCTAGCGGTAGCACAGATACGCAGTATTTT
TRBV7-9,TRBJ2-7,NA,many,CASSLISYEQYF,TGTGCCAGCAGCTTAATAAGCTACGAGCAGTACTTC
TRBV24-1,TRBJ1-6,TRBD1,few,CATSRSGGSPLHF,TGTGCCACCAGTCGGTCAGGGGGATCGCCCCTCCACTTT